The subject of this entry is one T cell receptor beta chain. Its antigen is undetermined. Thawed PBMCs were FACS-sorted into unstimulated CD4+CD25+CD127- regulatory T cells, CD4+CD25- non-regulatory cells, CD4 and CD8 cells. This sample stems from a study of Tregs in tolerant kidney transplant recipients. Germline assignment: CDR1 SGHDN and CDR2 FVKESK. Trimming took 0 bases from V and 0 from J; bases not matched to a gene: 9. The CDR3 contains 21 residues. Findings and caveats of the study: The most relevant donor-specific Treg TCRbeta repertoire apparently came from expansion with activated donor B cells. Biological reproducibility was not directly addressed in this study.

Sequencing was performed with immunoSEQ multiplex PCR; in TCRdb, only in-frame clones are kept and a portion is missing. The profile shows tens of thousands of clones, just over 90% of them singletons. The source of this sequence is a human donor in good health. Sample: CD8+ T cells from blood. This chain joins TRBV14 and TRBJ2-2, with 14 bases that match TRBD2. Here the CDR3 DNA reads TGTGCCAGCAGCCAAGATCCGGGACTAGCGGGGGTTACCTCGAACACCGGGGAGCTGTTTTTT. This gives the protein CASSQDPGLAGVTSNTGELFF.